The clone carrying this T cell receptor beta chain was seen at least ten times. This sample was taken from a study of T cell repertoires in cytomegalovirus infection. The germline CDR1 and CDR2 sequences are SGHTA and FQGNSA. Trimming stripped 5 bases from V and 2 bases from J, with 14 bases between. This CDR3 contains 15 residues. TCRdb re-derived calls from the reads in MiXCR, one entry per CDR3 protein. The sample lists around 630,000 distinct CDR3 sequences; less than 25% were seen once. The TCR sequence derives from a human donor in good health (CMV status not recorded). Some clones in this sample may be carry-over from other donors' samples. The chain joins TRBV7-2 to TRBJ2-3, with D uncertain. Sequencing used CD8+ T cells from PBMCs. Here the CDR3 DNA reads TGTGCCAGCAGCCCCATCACGAGCTTCACAGATACGCAGTATTTT. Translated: CASSPITSFTDTQYF.